The sample holds many counts of the clone carrying this TCR beta chain. As yet, its antigen is unknown. This entry belongs to a study of beta chain features in type 1 diabetes. What was sequenced were expressed TCRB transcripts, since all of the isolated RNA had been reverse transcribed. The assay was immunoSEQ multiplex PCR, and TCRdb's table has in-frame clones only and misses some. Of 250,000 to 300,000 clones in the sample, about 8.5% were seen once. Losses at the gene ends were 7 bases for V and 6 bases for J; bases not matched to a gene: 3. Germline lookup yields CDR1 MNHEY and CDR2 SVGAGI. There are 12 residues in the CDR3. Study outcomes and limitations: Although PCR might favor shorter templates, it would do so equally in patients and controls.

The origin of this receptor is a woman younger than 35 in good health. Sequencing input: central memory CD4+ T cells from blood. This chain connects TRBV6-5 to TRBJ2-7; 10 positions match TRBD1. CDR3 region: CASKGTGVEQYF. CDR3 bases: TGTGCCAGCAAGGGGACAGGGGTCGAGCAGTACTTC.